The rows below give T cell receptor beta chains drawn from one sample of a study of blood T cells in healthy people across ages. TCRdb processed the 5' RACE reads anew with MiXCR; each CDR3 protein has one entry. The table has over 1.5 million distinct CDR3 sequences, 40% to 55% seen once. The material sequenced was blood. The origin of the receptors is a middle-aged woman in good health. The CDR3 runs from the conserved cysteine through the conserved F or W. Fields, in order: CDR3 protein, CDR3 DNA, D gene, clone size, V gene, J gene. The D gene is left open where the match is weak. Some rows have no size entry. The others give once, few or many, or a class for an expanded clone.

CASSFRSSSYNEQFF	TGTGCCAGCAGCTTCCGGTCCAGCTCCTACAATGAGCAGTTCTTC	.	few	TRBV5-6	TRBJ2-1
CASSSRQSSYNEQFF	TGTGCCAGTAGTTCACGACAGAGCTCCTACAATGAGCAGTTCTTC	.	few	TRBV6-2/TRBV6-3	TRBJ2-1
CASSNAPGTYGYTF	TGTGCCAGCAGTAATGCTCCGGGAACCTATGGCTACACCTTC	.	.	TRBV6-5	TRBJ1-2
CASSLSGTSYSGSYNEQFF	TGTGCCAGCAGTTTATCCGGGACTAGCTATTCGGGTTCCTACAATGAGCAGTTCTTC	TRBD2	.	TRBV27	TRBJ2-1
CSAREDTGEERGRLQETQYF	TGCAGTGCTAGAGAGGATACAGGGGAGGAGAGGGGACGTTTACAAGAGACCCAGTACTTC	.	.	TRBV20-1	TRBJ2-5
CASSLWDKVSLPYNEQFF	TGTGCCAGCAGTTTATGGGACAAAGTGAGTCTGCCCTACAATGAGCAGTTCTTC	.	.	TRBV28	TRBJ2-1
CASNPEGSTANYGYTF	TGTGCCAGCAACCCGGAGGGGTCGACCGCTAACTATGGCTACACCTTC	.	.	TRBV28	TRBJ1-2
CASSASGTAYEQYF	TGTGCCAGCAGCGCATCCGGGACAGCCTACGAGCAGTACTTC	TRBD1	many	TRBV7-2	TRBJ2-7
CASSLKQNTEAFF	TGTGCCAGCAGCCTGAAACAGAACACTGAAGCTTTCTTT	.	.	TRBV14	TRBJ1-1
CASAKMANEQFF	TGCGCCAGTGCTAAGATGGCCAATGAGCAGTTCTTC	.	few	TRBV5-1	TRBJ2-1
CAITQADEQFF	TGTGCCATCACCCAGGCGGATGAGCAGTTCTTC	.	.	TRBV12-3/TRBV12-4	TRBJ2-1
CSATGKDRGRRDTQYF	TGCAGTGCCACTGGGAAGGACAGGGGGCGCCGAGATACGCAGTATTTT	TRBD1	once	TRBV20-1	TRBJ2-3
CASSHRRLAGHNEQFF	TGCGCCAGCAGCCACCGGCGACTAGCGGGCCACAATGAGCAGTTCTTC	TRBD2	.	TRBV4-3	TRBJ2-1
CAISEPPGETEAFF	TGTGCCATCAGTGAACCCCCAGGGGAGACTGAAGCTTTCTTT	.	.	TRBV10-3	TRBJ1-1
CASSLDRGGNSPLHF	TGTGCCAGCAGCTTGGACAGGGGTGGGAATTCACCCCTCCACTTT	TRBD1	few	TRBV28	TRBJ1-6
CASSGLVGGGLQETQYF	TGTGCCAGCAGTGGCTTAGTTGGCGGGGGACTTCAAGAGACCCAGTACTTC	TRBD2	.	TRBV25-1	TRBJ2-5
CASSPVRSGANVLTF	TGTGCCAGCAGTCCCGTCCGCTCTGGGGCCAACGTCCTGACTTTC	.	many	TRBV27	TRBJ2-6
CASRDRSYGYTF	TGTGCCAGCAGGGACAGGTCCTATGGCTACACCTTC	TRBD1	.	TRBV6-6	TRBJ1-2
CASSQGTRDTMYRQFF	TGCGCCAGCAGCCAAGGTACCCGGGACACCATGTACCGGCAGTTCTTC	.	few	TRBV4-3	TRBJ2-1
CASSLGGQGNEQYF	TGCGCCAGCAGCTTGGGTGGCCAGGGTAACGAGCAGTACTTC	.	few	TRBV5-1	TRBJ2-7
CASSLVGTSGGHEQFF	TGTGCCAGCAGCTTAGTGGGGACTAGCGGGGGGCATGAGCAGTTCTTC	TRBD2	.	TRBV7-2	TRBJ2-1
CASTRELLGYTF	TGTGCCAGCACCAGGGAGTTACTGGGCTACACCTTC	.	.	TRBV2	TRBJ1-2
CASSLAPGRETQFF	TGTGCCAGCAGCTTAGCGCCCGGGAGGGAGACCCAGTTCTTC	TRBD2	.	TRBV7-2	TRBJ2-1
CASSQTVEQETQYF	TGTGCCAGCAGCCAGACAGTGGAACAAGAGACCCAGTACTTC	.	.	TRBV13	TRBJ2-5
CSARERGRGGYTF	TGCAGCGCGCGAGAGAGGGGGCGGGGTGGCTACACCTTC	TRBD1	many	TRBV29-1	TRBJ1-2
CASSRDGLREKLFF	TGTGCCAGCAGTCGGGACGGGCTTCGGGAAAAACTGTTTTTT	.	.	TRBV6-6	TRBJ1-4
CASSSEWSSYNEQFF	TGTGCCAGCAGTTCTGAGTGGAGCTCCTACAATGAGCAGTTCTTC	.	.	TRBV12-3/TRBV12-4	TRBJ2-1
CASSWSGNSYNEQFF	TGTGCCAGCAGCTGGAGCGGAAACTCCTACAATGAGCAGTTCTTC	.	once	TRBV7-3	TRBJ2-1
CASSNRQGRYEQYF	TGTGCCAGCAGTAACCGACAGGGGAGGTACGAGCAGTACTTC	TRBD1	few	TRBV6-6	TRBJ2-7
CATSRDQSINEQFF	TGTGCCACCAGCAGAGATCAGTCAATCAATGAGCAGTTCTTC	.	.	TRBV15	TRBJ2-1
CASSQESTPGGTEAFF	TGCGCCAGCAGCCAAGAGTCCACGCCCGGGGGCACTGAAGCTTTCTTT	.	.	TRBV4-3	TRBJ1-1